The 3 T cell receptor beta chains presented below share a single source sample, sequenced in a study of cytomegalovirus exposure and HLA in healthy donors. Vbeta (60) and Jbeta (13) primers were used in the PCR. Here immunoSEQ multiplex PCR was the method, and the copy in TCRdb shows in-frame clones only, minus some. The sample has approximately 210,000 clones, 75% to 90% seen once; the top ten hold 1% to 1.5%. The specimen was PBMCs. The origin of the receptors is a man aged 25-45 years in good health and CMV-seronegative.

This sequence joins TRBV7-9 and TRBJ2-3; a possible D gene is TRBD1 (5 bases). Trimming took 4 bases from V and 3 from J, leaving 17 bases between them. The CDR3 is 16 residues long. CDR1 and CDR2 (germline): SEHNR, FQNEAQ (reference sequence). In DNA, the CDR3 is TGTGCCAGCAGCTCCGACAGTGAAGGTGCTACAGATACGCAGTATTTT. Translating it yields CASSSDSEGATDTQYF.

This chain links TRBV29-1 with TRBJ2-7; 10 bases align to TRBD2. The germline CDR1 and CDR2 sequences are SQVTM and ANQGSEA. There are 13 residues in the CDR3. V dropped 7 bases and J dropped 6; count of bases not matched to a gene: 9. The CDR3: CSGGERTSGEQYF. The DNA for the CDR3 is TGCAGCGGGGGGGAAAGGACTAGCGGCGAGCAGTACTTC.

This chain connects TRBV7-2 to TRBJ2-1, with a possible D match to TRBD1 (5 bases). With 2 bases removed from V and 5 bases from J, the gap between germline ends came to 13 bases. In germline, CDR1 is SGHTA, CDR2 FQGNSA. This CDR3 region has 15 residues. The CDR3 reads CASSLRQGGNNEQFF. CDR3 sequence (DNA): TGTGCCAGCAGCTTACGCCAGGGTGGAAACAATGAGCAGTTCTTC. Variable domain in full (rest from reference TRBV7-2 and TRBJ2-1): GAGVSQSPSNKVTEKGKDVELRCDPISGHTALYWYRQSLGQGLEFLIYFQGNSAPDKSGLPSDRFSAERTGGSVSTLTIQRTQQEDSAVYLCASSLRQGGNNEQFFGPGTRLTVL.